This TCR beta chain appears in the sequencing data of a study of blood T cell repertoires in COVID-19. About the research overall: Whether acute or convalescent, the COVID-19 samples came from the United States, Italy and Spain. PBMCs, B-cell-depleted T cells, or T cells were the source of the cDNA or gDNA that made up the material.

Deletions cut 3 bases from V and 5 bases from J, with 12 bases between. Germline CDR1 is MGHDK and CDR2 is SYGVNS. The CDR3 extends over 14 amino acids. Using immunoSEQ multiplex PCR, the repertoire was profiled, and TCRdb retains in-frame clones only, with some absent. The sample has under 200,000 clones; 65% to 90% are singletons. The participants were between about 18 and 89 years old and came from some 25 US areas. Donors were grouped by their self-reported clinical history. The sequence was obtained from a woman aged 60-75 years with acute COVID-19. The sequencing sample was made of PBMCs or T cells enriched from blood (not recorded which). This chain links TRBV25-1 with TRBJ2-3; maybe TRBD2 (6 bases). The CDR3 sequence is CASSEGGRGDTQYF. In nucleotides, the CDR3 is TGTGCCAGCAGTGAGGGGGGTCGAGGAGATACGCAGTATTTT.